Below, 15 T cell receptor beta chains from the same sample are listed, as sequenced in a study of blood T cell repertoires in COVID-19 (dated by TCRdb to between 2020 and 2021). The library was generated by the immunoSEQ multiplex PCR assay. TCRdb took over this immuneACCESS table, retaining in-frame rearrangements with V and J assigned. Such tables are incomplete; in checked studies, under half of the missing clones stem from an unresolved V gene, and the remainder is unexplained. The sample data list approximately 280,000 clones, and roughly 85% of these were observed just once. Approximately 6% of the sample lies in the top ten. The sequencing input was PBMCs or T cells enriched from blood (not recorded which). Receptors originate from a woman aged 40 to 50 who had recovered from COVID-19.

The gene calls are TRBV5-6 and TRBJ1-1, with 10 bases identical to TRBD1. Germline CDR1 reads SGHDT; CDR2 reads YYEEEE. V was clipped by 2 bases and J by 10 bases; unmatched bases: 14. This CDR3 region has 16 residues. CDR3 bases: TGTGCCAGCAGCTTATTTTCGGAGACAGGGGGCGTAGGAGCTTTCTTT. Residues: CASSLFSETGGVGAFF. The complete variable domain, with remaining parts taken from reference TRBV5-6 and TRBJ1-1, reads DAGVTQSPTHLIKTRGQQVTLRCSPKSGHDTVSWYQQALGQGPQFIFQYYEEEERQRGNFPDRFSGHQFPNYSSELNVNALLLGDSALYLCASSLFSETGGVGAFFGQGTRLTVV.

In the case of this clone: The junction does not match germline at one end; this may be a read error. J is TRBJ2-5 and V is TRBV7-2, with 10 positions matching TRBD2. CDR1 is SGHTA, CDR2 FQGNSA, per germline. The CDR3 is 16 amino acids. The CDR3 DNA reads TGTGCCAGCAGGTTAGGAGCTAGCGGGAGATCGAAGACCCAGTACTTC. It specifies CASRLGASGRSKTQYF.

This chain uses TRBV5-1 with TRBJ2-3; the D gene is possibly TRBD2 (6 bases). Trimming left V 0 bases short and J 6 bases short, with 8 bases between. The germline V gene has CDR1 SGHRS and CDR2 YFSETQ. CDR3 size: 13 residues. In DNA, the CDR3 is TGCGCCAGCAGCTTGGCGGGAGAGGATACGCAGTATTTT. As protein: CASSLAGEDTQYF.

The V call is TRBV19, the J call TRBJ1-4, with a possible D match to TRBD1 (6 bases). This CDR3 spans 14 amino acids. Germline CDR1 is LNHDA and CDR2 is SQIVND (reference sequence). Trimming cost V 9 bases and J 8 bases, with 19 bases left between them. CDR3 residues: CASRHPEGEEKLFF. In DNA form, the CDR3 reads TGTGCCAGCAGACACCCCGAGGGGGAGGAAAAACTGTTTTTT. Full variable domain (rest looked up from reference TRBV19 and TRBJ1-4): DGGITQSPKYLFRKEGQNVTLSCEQNLNHDAMYWYRQDPGQGLRLIYYSQIVNDFQKGDIAEGYSVSREKKESFPLTVTSAQKNPTAFYLCASRHPEGEEKLFFGSGTQLSVL.

The CDR3 DNA reads as TGTGCCAGCAGCGGGAGGAGGAGCGGGAGGAGGACCGGGGAGCTGTTTTTT. Its translation: CASSGRRSGRRTGELFF. The rearrangement uses TRBV9 and TRBJ2-2, with 9 bases fitting TRBD2. The CDR3 is made up of 17 amino acids. CDR1 and CDR2 from the germline V gene are SGDLS and YYNGEE. V gave up 3 bases and J gave up 5 bases; unmatched junction bases: 11.

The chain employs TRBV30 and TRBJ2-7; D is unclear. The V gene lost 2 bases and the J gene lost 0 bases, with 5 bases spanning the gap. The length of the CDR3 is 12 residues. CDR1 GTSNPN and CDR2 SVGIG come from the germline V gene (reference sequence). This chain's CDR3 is CAWSTASYEQYF. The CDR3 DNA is TGTGCCTGGAGTACAGCCTCCTACGAGCAGTACTTC.

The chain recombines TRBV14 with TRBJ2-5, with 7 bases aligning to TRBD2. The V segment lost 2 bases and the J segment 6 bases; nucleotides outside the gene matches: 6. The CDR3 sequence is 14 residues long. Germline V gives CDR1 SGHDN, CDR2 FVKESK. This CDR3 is CASSQQSGKQTQYF. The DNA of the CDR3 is TGTGCCAGCAGCCAACAGAGCGGGAAACAGACCCAGTACTTC.

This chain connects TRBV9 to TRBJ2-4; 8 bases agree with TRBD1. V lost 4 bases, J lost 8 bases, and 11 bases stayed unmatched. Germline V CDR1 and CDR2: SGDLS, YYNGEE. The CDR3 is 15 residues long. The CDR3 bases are TGTGCCAGCAGCTCACCCCTAACAGGGGGTTACATTCAGTACTTC. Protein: CASSSPLTGGYIQYF.

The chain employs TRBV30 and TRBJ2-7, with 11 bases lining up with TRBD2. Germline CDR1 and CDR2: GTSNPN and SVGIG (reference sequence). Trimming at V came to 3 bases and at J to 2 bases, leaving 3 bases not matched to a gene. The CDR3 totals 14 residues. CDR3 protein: CAWRGTSGTYEQYF. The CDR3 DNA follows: TGTGCCTGGAGGGGGACTAGCGGAACCTACGAGCAGTACTTC.

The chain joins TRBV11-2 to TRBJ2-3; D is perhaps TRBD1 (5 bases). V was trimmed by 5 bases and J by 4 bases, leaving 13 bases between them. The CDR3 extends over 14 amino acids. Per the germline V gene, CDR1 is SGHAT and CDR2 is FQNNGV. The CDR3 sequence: CASSPVVGADTQYF. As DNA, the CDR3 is TGTGCCAGCAGCCCGGTAGTAGGGGCAGATACGCAGTATTTT.

For the CDR3, the DNA is TGTGCCAGCAGGCGAGGACAGCGGTTTCAAGAGACCCAGTACTTC. This codes for CASRRGQRFQETQYF. This sequence joins TRBV28 and TRBJ2-5; possibly TRBD1 for D (6 bases). Germline V gene lookup returns CDR1 MDHEN and CDR2 SYDVKM. This CDR3 region has 15 residues. The V end was cut by 6 bases, the J end by 2 bases, with 16 bases between.

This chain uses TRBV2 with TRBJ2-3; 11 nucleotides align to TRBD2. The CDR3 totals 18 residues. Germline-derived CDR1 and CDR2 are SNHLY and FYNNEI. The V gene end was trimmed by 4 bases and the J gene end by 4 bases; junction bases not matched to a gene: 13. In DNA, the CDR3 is TGTGCCAGCAGTGTAACTAGCGGGAGTAGGGTATTCGCAGATACGCAGTATTTT. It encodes CASSVTSGSRVFADTQYF. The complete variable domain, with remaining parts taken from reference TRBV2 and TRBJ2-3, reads EPEVTQTPSHQVTQMGQEVILRCVPISNHLYFYWYRQILGQKVEFLVSFYNNEISEKSEIFDDQFSVERPDGSNFTLKIRSTKLEDSAMYFCASSVTSGSRVFADTQYFGPGTRLTVL.

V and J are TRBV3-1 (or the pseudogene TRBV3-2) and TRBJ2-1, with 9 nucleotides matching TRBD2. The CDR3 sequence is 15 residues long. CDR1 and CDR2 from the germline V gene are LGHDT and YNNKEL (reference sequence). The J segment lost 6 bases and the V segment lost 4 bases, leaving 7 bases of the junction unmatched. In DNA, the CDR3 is TGTGCCAGCAGCCCCCCGCGGGAGGGTACCAATGAGCAGTTCTTC. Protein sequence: CASSPPREGTNEQFF.

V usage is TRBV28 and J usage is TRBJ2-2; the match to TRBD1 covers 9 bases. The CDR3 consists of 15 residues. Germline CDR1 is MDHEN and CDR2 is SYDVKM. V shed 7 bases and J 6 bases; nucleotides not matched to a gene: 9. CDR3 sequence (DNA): TGTGCCAGCAAGGTAACAGGGGGCAGCGCCGGGGAGCTGTTTTTT. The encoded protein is CASKVTGGSAGELFF.

The CDR3 DNA is TGTGCCTGGAGTACCGGGGGGCGAGAGACCCAGTACTTC. It specifies CAWSTGGRETQYF. This chain joins TRBV30 and TRBJ2-5; maybe TRBD2 (7 bases). The germline CDR1 and CDR2 sequences are GTSNPN and SVGIG (reference sequence). The V and J ends lost 2 bases and 4 bases respectively, with 11 bases between them. The CDR3 runs to 13 residues.